Sequencing of this T cell receptor beta chain was carried out in a study of shared clonotypes between healthy human individuals. The protocol was immunoSEQ multiplex PCR, while the TCRdb copy is restricted to in-frame clones and leaves out a portion. This sample has just over 2,000,000 clones, with just under 95% found just once. Naivety among CD8 cells was defined by CD45RO negativity and positive CCR7 selection, thereby excluding terminally differentiated effector memory CD45RA+ cells. In germline, CDR1 is GTSNPN, CDR2 SVGIG (reference sequence). V was shortened by 2 bases and J by 4 bases, with 26 bases between the two germline ends. This CDR3 has 18 residues.

This clonotype originated in a man between 18 and 29 years old in good health. The rearrangement joins TRBV30 to TRBJ1-2; possibly TRBD1 for D (5 bases). The sequencing sample was made of naive CD8+ T cells sorted from blood. CDR3 region: CAWSLALKDPGRGYGYTF. Here the CDR3 DNA reads TGTGCCTGGAGTTTAGCTTTAAAGGACCCCGGGAGGGGCTATGGCTACACCTTC. Looking up the rest from reference TRBV30 and TRBJ1-2 gives the full variable domain: SQTIHQWPATLVQPVGSPLSLECTVEGTSNPNLYWYRQAAGRGLQLLFYSVGIGQISSEVPQNLSASRPQDRQFILSSKKLLLSDSGFYLCAWSLALKDPGRGYGYTFGSGTRLTVV.